The sequence of this T cell receptor (beta chain) was determined in a study of blood T cell repertoires in COVID-19. Recruited during active infection, patients (from Seattle) were subsequently followed longitudinally. Measured with immunoSEQ multiplex PCR; TCRdb has only the in-frame clones, and not every one. Here the sample spans approximately 300,000 clones, more than 80% being singletons. The sample comprised peripheral blood. The receptor's source is a young woman with COVID-19, enrolled during active disease.

This chain's CDR3 is CASSVGGTTGDEQFF. CDR3 DNA: TGTGCCAGCAGCGTAGGGGGGACAACGGGCGATGAGCAGTTCTTC. The J gene is TRBJ2-1, the V gene TRBV9, with D perhaps TRBD1 (6 bases). CDR3 length: 15 amino acids. Trimming left V 0 bases short and J 8 bases short, with 15 bases between. Per germline, CDR1 SGDLS and CDR2 YYNGEE.